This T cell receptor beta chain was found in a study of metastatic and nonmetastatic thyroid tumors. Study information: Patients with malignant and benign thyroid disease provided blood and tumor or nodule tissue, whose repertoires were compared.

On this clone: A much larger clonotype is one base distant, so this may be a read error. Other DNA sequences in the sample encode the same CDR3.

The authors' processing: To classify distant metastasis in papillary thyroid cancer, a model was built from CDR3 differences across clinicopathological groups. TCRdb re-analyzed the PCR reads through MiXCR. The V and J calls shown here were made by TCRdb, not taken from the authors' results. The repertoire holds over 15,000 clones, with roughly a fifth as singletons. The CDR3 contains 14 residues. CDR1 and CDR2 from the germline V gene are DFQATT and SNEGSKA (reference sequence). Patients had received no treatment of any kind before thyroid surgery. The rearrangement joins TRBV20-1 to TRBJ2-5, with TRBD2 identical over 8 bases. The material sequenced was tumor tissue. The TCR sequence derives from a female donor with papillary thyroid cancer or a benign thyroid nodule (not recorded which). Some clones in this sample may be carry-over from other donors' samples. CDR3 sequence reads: CSASPIGLAETQYF. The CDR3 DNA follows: TGTAGTGCTAGCCCAATCGGACTAGCAGAGACCCAGTACTTC.